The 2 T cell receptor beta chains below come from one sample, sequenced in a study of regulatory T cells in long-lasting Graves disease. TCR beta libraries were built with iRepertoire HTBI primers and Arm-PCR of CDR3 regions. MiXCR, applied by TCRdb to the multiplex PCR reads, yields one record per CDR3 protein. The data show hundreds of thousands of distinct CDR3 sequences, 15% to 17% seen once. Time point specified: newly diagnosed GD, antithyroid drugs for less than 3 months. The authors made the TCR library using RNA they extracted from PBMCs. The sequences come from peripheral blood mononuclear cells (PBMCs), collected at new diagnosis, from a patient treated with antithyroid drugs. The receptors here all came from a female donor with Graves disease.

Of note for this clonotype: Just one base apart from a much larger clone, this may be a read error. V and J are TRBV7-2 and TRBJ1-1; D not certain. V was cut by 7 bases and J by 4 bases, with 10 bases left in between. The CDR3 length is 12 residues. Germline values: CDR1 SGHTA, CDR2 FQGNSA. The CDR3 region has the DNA TGTGCCAGCATGGCCCCGGGCACTGAAGCTTTCTTT. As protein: CASMAPGTEAFF.

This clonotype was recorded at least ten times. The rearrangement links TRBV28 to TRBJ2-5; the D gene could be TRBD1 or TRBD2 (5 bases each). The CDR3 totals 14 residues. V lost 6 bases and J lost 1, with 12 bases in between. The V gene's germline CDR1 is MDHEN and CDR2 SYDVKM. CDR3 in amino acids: CASSPAGGQETQYF. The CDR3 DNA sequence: TGTGCCAGCAGCCCGGCTGGGGGCCAAGAGACCCAGTACTTC.